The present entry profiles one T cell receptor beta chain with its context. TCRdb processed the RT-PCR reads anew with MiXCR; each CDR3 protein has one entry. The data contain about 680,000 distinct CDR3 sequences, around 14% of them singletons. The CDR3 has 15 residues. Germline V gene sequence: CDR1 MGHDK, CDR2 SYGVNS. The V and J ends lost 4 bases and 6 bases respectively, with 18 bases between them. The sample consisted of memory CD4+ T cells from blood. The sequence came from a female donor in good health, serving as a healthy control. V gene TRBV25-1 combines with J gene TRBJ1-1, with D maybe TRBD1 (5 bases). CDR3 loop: CASSGGRQIGAEAFF. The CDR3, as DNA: TGTGCCAGCAGTGGGGGTAGACAGATCGGGGCTGAAGCTTTCTTT. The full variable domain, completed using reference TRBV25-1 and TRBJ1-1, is EADIYQTPRYLVIGTGKKITLECSQTMGHDKMYWYQQDPGMELHLIHYSYGVNSTEKGDLSSESTVSRIRTEHFPLTLESARPSHTSQYLCASSGGRQIGAEAFFGQGTRLTVV.